The clone carrying this T cell receptor beta chain was found once. The data were produced by immunoSEQ multiplex PCR, yet TCRdb's version contains in-frame clones alone and is incomplete. This sample yields roughly 560,000 clones, of which more than 75% are seen a single time; about 0.013% belongs to the top ten. The record originates from a study of shared T cell receptors in the human thymus. These same records also appear under a second study, on human thymus T cells.

This receptor was identified in a boy younger than two with a congenital heart defect. The sequencing input was thymocytes.

CDR3 DNA: TGTGCCAGCATTCGTATCGGGGACAGGGGCAATCAGCCCCAGCATTTT. It translates to CASIRIGDRGNQPQHF. The chain couples TRBV25-1 to TRBJ1-5; the match to TRBD1 covers 9 bases. The germline V gene has CDR1 MGHDK and CDR2 SYGVNS. Trimming took 7 bases from V and 2 from J; bases not matched to a gene: 9. The CDR3 runs 16 residues.